The 18 T cell receptor beta chains presented below share a single source sample, sequenced in a study of shared clonotypes between healthy human individuals. Naive CD8 cells comprised CD45RO-negative, CCR7-positively selected cells, excluding terminally differentiated effector memory CD45RA+ cells. TCRdb keeps only in-frame clones here, not all; method: immunoSEQ multiplex PCR. The data contain about 2.1 million clones, 90% to 95% of them seen just once; the ten biggest clones take up roughly 1.7%. Sequenced: naive CD8+ T cells from PBMCs. The receptors stem from a man between 18 and 29 years old in good health. Some clones in this sample may be carry-over from other donors' samples.

The chain links TRBV21-1 to TRBJ1-2. TRBV21-1 is flagged as a pseudogene. The CDR3 totals 19 residues. In nucleotides, the CDR3 is TGTGCCAGCAGCAAAATGGTTGAAATCGTCAGGGAGGAAAGCTATGGCTACACCTTC. Amino acids: CASSKMVEIVREESYGYTF.

This chain joins TRBV4-2 and TRBJ2-2; TRBD2 agrees at 8 bases. This CDR3 spans 16 amino acids. The germline gives CDR1 LGHNA, CDR2 YNFKEQ. V was clipped by 1 base and J by 3 bases; unmatched bases: 4. CDR3 sequence reads: CASSQVRAGDTGELFF. In DNA form, the CDR3 reads TGTGCCAGCAGCCAAGTAAGAGCGGGAGACACCGGGGAGCTGTTTTTT.

The chain links TRBV28 to TRBJ2-2; 11 bases are a match to TRBD1. CDR3 length: 15 residues. The V and J ends lost 6 bases and 9 bases, in that order; junction bases with no gene match: 9. Looked up from germline, CDR1 is MDHEN and CDR2 is SYDVKM. CDR3 in amino acids: CASRTGQGVGRELFF. The DNA for the CDR3 is TGTGCCAGCAGGACGGGACAGGGGGTCGGCAGGGAGCTGTTTTTT.

This chain connects TRBV27 to TRBJ2-2, with D possibly matching TRBD1 (5 bases). V was cut by 4 bases and J by 0 bases, with 9 bases left in between. This CDR3 spans 15 amino acids. Germline values: CDR1 MNHEY, CDR2 SMNVEV (reference sequence). The CDR3, as DNA: TGTGCCAGCAGTTGGTACAGGACGAACACCGGGGAGCTGTTTTTT. Translating it yields CASSWYRTNTGELFF.

The V call is TRBV28, the J call TRBJ2-2; D is possibly TRBD1 (6 bases). The CDR3 length is 15 residues. V lost 10 bases to trimming and J lost 3 bases, with 18 bases between them. From germline, CDR1 is MDHEN and CDR2 SYDVKM. The chain's CDR3 is CATVTGLSYTGELFF. The CDR3 bases are TGTGCCACCGTCACAGGGCTTTCGTACACCGGGGAGCTGTTTTTT.

The chain is built from TRBV30 and TRBJ2-3; D gene unclear. V lost 3 bases and J 5 bases, leaving 6 bases between the germline ends. This CDR3 contains 11 residues. Germline CDR1 reads GTSNPN; CDR2 reads SVGIG (reference sequence). The CDR3 DNA is TGTGCCTGGAGCGACAAAGATACGCAGTATTTT. This codes for CAWSDKDTQYF.

To note about this clone: This sample also contains other DNA sequences that code for the same CDR3. The V and J genes are TRBV6-1 and TRBJ2-7, with 8 bases lining up with TRBD1. CDR1 and CDR2 from the germline V gene are MNHNS and SASEGT. Germline trimming cut 3 bases from V and 3 bases from J; bases unmatched to any gene: 1. The CDR3 has 13 residues. For the CDR3, the DNA is TGTGCCAGCAGTGATGGACAGGGCTACGAGCAGTACTTC. Its protein is CASSDGQGYEQYF.

The V and J genes are TRBV27 and TRBJ1-1; possibly TRBD1 for D (6 bases). V lost 5 bases, J lost 6 bases, and 19 bases lay in between. The CDR3 runs 15 residues. The V gene's germline CDR1 is MNHEY and CDR2 SMNVEV (reference sequence). CDR3 DNA: TGTGCCAGCAGTCCCCCCAGGGGCGCGAGGTCTGAAGCTTTCTTT. This gives the protein CASSPPRGARSEAFF.

This chain joins TRBV19 and TRBJ2-3; D remains unclear. There are 11 residues in the CDR3. Germline V lookup: CDR1 LNHDA, CDR2 SQIVND (reference sequence). V was shortened by 10 bases and J by 5 bases, with 10 bases between the two germline ends. CDR3 sequence: CATSMVDTQYF. The CDR3 DNA reads as TGTGCCACCTCTATGGTAGATACGCAGTATTTT.

The rearrangement joins TRBV27 to TRBJ2-1; TRBD2 aligns across 11 bases. CDR3 size: 15 residues. Germline CDR1 is MNHEY and CDR2 is SMNVEV (reference sequence). Losses at the gene ends were 6 bases for V and 5 bases for J; bases not matched to a gene: 6. CDR3 sequence (DNA): TGTGCCAGCAGGGTTGGGACTAGCGGCAACAATGAGCAGTTCTTC. Encoded protein: CASRVGTSGNNEQFF.

The V and J genes are TRBV27 and TRBJ2-2; tentative D call: TRBD2 (5 bases). Germline V gene lookup returns CDR1 MNHEY and CDR2 SMNVEV (reference sequence). V was trimmed by 3 bases and J by 6 bases, leaving 11 bases between them. The CDR3 loop spans 14 amino acids. Here the CDR3 DNA reads TGTGCCAGCAGTTTTCTAGCAGCTGCCGGGGAGCTGTTTTTT. Its protein is CASSFLAAAGELFF.

The chain combines TRBV19 with TRBJ2-3; 11 bases match TRBD2. V gave up 4 bases and J gave up 0 bases; unmatched junction bases: 6. The CDR3 length is 17 residues. In germline, CDR1 is LNHDA, CDR2 SQIVND (reference sequence). DNA of the CDR3: TGTGCCAGTAGTAATCCGGGACTAGCGGTTAGCACAGATACGCAGTATTTT. Its translation is CASSNPGLAVSTDTQYF.

On this clone itself: The identical CDR3 is also encoded by other nucleotide sequences in the sample. This chain uses TRBV28 with TRBJ1-5; 8 positions match TRBD1. The CDR3 extends over 14 amino acids. Germline V CDR1 and CDR2: MDHEN, SYDVKM. Trimming cost V 9 bases and J 3 bases; bases outside gene matches: 7. CDR3 bases: TGTGCCAGTACCGACAGGGGCTCCAATCAGCCCCAGCATTTT. It translates to CASTDRGSNQPQHF.

This sequence joins TRBV19 and TRBJ1-5, with 10 bases fitting TRBD1. J lost 6 bases, V lost 7 bases, and 3 bases had no gene match. Germline V gives CDR1 LNHDA, CDR2 SQIVND (reference sequence). This CDR3 has 13 residues. As DNA, the CDR3 is TGTGCCAGTAAGGACAGGGGGAGTCAGCCCCAGCATTTT. This translates into CASKDRGSQPQHF.

The chain uses TRBV27 and TRBJ2-7, with D perhaps TRBD1 or TRBD2 (5 bases each). Germline CDR1 MNHEY, CDR2 SMNVEV (reference sequence). This CDR3 is built from 14 residues. With 4 bases removed from V and 3 bases from J, the gap between germline ends came to 13 bases. The CDR3 sequence is CASSYTGANYEQYF. CDR3 nucleotide sequence: TGTGCCAGCAGTTATACCGGGGCAAACTACGAGCAGTACTTC.

This chain links TRBV2 with TRBJ2-2; D is ambiguous. Trimming took 7 bases from V and 2 from J, leaving 11 bases between them. CDR1 is SNHLY and CDR2 is FYNNEI in the germline V gene. This CDR3 comprises 14 residues. The CDR3 coding sequence is TGTGCCAGCAAGCAAGTAATAAACACCGGGGAGCTGTTTTTT. It yields the protein CASKQVINTGELFF.

This clone was picked up one time. The chain joins TRBV18 to TRBJ2-2; 8 positions match TRBD1. There are 16 residues in the CDR3. Looked up from germline, CDR1 is KGHSH and CDR2 is LQKENI. The ends lost 0 bases at V and 4 bases at J; junction bases unmatched: 4. DNA for the CDR3: TGTGCCAGCTCACCACCAACGACAGGGGTCACCGGGGAGCTGTTTTTT. This sequence encodes CASSPPTTGVTGELFF.

This chain links TRBV30 with TRBJ1-1; D is unclear. The CDR3 loop spans 15 amino acids. With 1 base removed from V and 4 bases from J, the gap between germline ends came to 16 bases. Germline CDR1 GTSNPN, CDR2 SVGIG (reference sequence). The CDR3 DNA reads TGTGCCTGGAGTGGGTTTGGGCCGAGCGGCACTGAAGCTTTCTTT. Its translation is CAWSGFGPSGTEAFF.